A selection of T cell receptor beta chains follows, all from one sample in a study of T cell repertoires in cytomegalovirus infection. TCRdb used MiXCR to reprocess the reads, holding one entry per CDR3 protein. Of a few hundred thousand distinct CDR3 sequences in the sample, more than 20% were seen once. The sequenced sample was PBMCs. These receptors were taken from a human donor in good health (CMV status not recorded). Some clones in this sample may be carry-over from other donors' samples. Both conserved end residues are part of each CDR3. D genes are given only for firm matches. Clone size is shown for a subset of rows, as once, few, many or a class of expanded clone.

once	TRBJ2-2	16	TRBD2	TRBV7-4	TGTGCCAGCAGCCACCCGAGTCGGGGGGAAACCGGGGAGCTGTTTTTT	CASSHPSRGETGELFF
NA	TRBJ1-5	11	NA	TRBV2	TGTGCCAGCAGTGAGGCAGGGTCACCCCATTTT	CASSEAGSPHF
NA	TRBJ1-6	17	NA	TRBV28	TGTGCCAGCAGTTCAGATGGGGCAGGGCTTTATAATTCACCCCTCCACTTT	CASSSDGAGLYNSPLHF
NA	TRBJ2-7	16	TRBD2	TRBV27	TGTGCCAGCAGTTTAGCCGGACTAGCGGGATCCTACGAGCAGTACTTC	CASSLAGLAGSYEQYF
few	TRBJ1-4	12	NA	TRBV20-1	TGCAGTGCTAGCCAAAGGGCGGAAAAACTGTTTTTT	CSASQRAEKLFF
NA	TRBJ2-5	14	TRBD1	TRBV19	TGTGCCAGTAGTCCGGGACAGTCTAAAGAGACCCAGTACTTC	CASSPGQSKETQYF
NA	TRBJ2-5	12	NA	TRBV6-1	TGTGCCAGCACAATCCAGCAAGAGACCCAGTACTTC	CASTIQQETQYF
many	TRBJ2-1	13	TRBD2	TRBV6-2/TRBV6-3	TGTGCCAGCAAGTCTAGCGGGAGGTATGAGCAGTTCTTC	CASKSSGRYEQFF
NA	TRBJ1-6	14	NA	TRBV7-2	TGTGCCAGCAGCGCCGACAGTAATAATTCACCCCTCCACTTT	CASSADSNNSPLHF
few	TRBJ1-5	13	NA	TRBV10-3	TGTGCCATCAGTGAGGGTCGGGGTCAGCCCCAGCATTTT	CAISEGRGQPQHF
NA	TRBJ1-6	14	NA	TRBV6-1	TGTGCCAGCAGTGAATATGAGGGAAGATCACCCCTCCACTTT	CASSEYEGRSPLHF
once	TRBJ2-7	11	NA	TRBV20-1	TGCAGTGCCCCATCTTCCTACGAGCAGTACTTC	CSAPSSYEQYF
NA	TRBJ1-1	16	TRBD1	TRBV18	TGTGCCAGCTCACCCCCTCGACAGGGGCTGGCCACTGAAGCTTTCTTT	CASSPPRQGLATEAFF
NA	TRBJ1-1	14	NA	TRBV4-3	TGCGCCAGCAGCCACGCAGCAGGGGAAAGTGAAGCTTTCTTT	CASSHAAGESEAFF
NA	TRBJ2-4	12	NA	TRBV19	TGTGCCAGTAGTGAAGGCAAAAACATTCAGTACTTC	CASSEGKNIQYF
many	TRBJ2-5	16	TRBD2	TRBV7-2	TGTGCCAGCAGCATCCGACTAGCGGGGCTGAGAGAGACCCAGTACTTC	CASSIRLAGLRETQYF
NA	TRBJ2-1	20	TRBD2	TRBV24-1	TGTGCCACCAGTGATTTGCCGCAGCTAGCGGGAGCCCGAACCTACAATGAGCAGTTCTTC	CATSDLPQLAGARTYNEQFF
many	TRBJ1-4	12	NA	TRBV7-9	TGTGCCAGCAGCCGTCGCCTTGAAAAACTGTTTTTT	CASSRRLEKLFF
NA	TRBJ2-1	16	NA	TRBV24-1	TGTGCCACCAGTGGCTTGGGCGGGCGGGGAGACAATGAGCAGTTCTTC	CATSGLGGRGDNEQFF
few	TRBJ2-1	14	NA	TRBV7-9	TGTGCCAGCAGCCTTAGCCGAGGACGGAATGAGCAGTTCTTC	CASSLSRGRNEQFF
few	TRBJ2-7	14	TRBD1	TRBV10-3	TGTGCCATCAGTGGGCCGGGACAGAGCTACGAGCAGTACTTC	CAISGPGQSYEQYF
few	TRBJ2-1	16	NA	TRBV7-9	TGTGCCAGCAGCTTAGACCCGACAGGCTCCTACAATGAGCAGTTCTTC	CASSLDPTGSYNEQFF
NA	TRBJ2-5	15	NA	TRBV28	TGTGCCAGCAGTTCCACGGGGGAAGGAGGAGAGACCCAGTACTTC	CASSSTGEGGETQYF
NA	TRBJ2-2	17	NA	TRBV25-1	TGTGCCAGCAGTGAACCCCGTTTAGGGGCGAACACCGGGGAGCTGTTTTTT	CASSEPRLGANTGELFF
NA	TRBJ2-7	15	TRBD2	TRBV7-2	TGTGCCAGCAGCTCACCGGGACTAGCCTCCTACGAGCAGTACTTC	CASSSPGLASYEQYF
few	TRBJ2-1	16	TRBD2	TRBV5-1	TGCGCCAGCAGCTTGGGACGGGCGGGGGTTAAAAATGAGCAGTTCTTC	CASSLGRAGVKNEQFF
few	TRBJ2-4	20	TRBD1	TRBV19	TGTGCCAGTACCCCCCGGAGACAGGGGGATATTGTGAGAGCCAAAAACATTCAGTACTTC	CASTPRRQGDIVRAKNIQYF
few	TRBJ2-2	14	NA	TRBV24-1	TGTGCCACAGCATATGCCGCGAACACCGGGGAGCTGTTTTTT	CATAYAANTGELFF
few	TRBJ2-1	16	TRBD2	TRBV11-1	TGTGCCGGGAGCGGACTAGCGGGAGCACGAATCGATGAGCAGTTCTTC	CAGSGLAGARIDEQFF
NA	TRBJ2-1	13	NA	TRBV7-2	TGTGCCAGCAGCTTAGCGCTGGTATCGGAGCCGTTGTTC	CASSLALVSEPLF
NA	TRBJ2-5	15	TRBD2	TRBV20-1	TGCAGTGCTAACCCTCTTAGCGGGAGTGGAGAGACCCAGTACTTC	CSANPLSGSGETQYF
few	TRBJ2-1	15	NA	TRBV11-2	TGTGCCAGCAGCTATAGCAGGTACTCCTACAATGAGCAGTTCTTC	CASSYSRYSYNEQFF
NA	TRBJ2-5	18	TRBD2	TRBV4-2	TGTGCCAGCAGCCATTCCAATTTTAATAGCGGGAGAAAAGAGACCCAGTACTTC	CASSHSNFNSGRKETQYF
NA	TRBJ2-2	15	NA	TRBV24-1	TGTGCCACCTCGATGGCGGAGCTTGGTTCCGGGGAGCTGTTTTTT	CATSMAELGSGELFF
NA	TRBJ2-3	15	TRBD1	TRBV12-3/TRBV12-4	TGTGCCAGCACCGCGACAGGGGACTTCACAGATACGCAGTATTTT	CASTATGDFTDTQYF
few	TRBJ2-3	18	TRBD2	TRBV4-1	TGCGCCAGCAGCCAAGATAGTCTAGCGGGACAACCCACAGATACGCAGTATTTT	CASSQDSLAGQPTDTQYF
many	TRBJ2-5	15	TRBD1	TRBV7-2	TGTGCCAGCAGCACCGGACAGGGAGGTGGGGAGACCCAGTACTTC	CASSTGQGGGETQYF
NA	TRBJ2-1	13	NA	TRBV5-6	TGTGCCAGCAGCTTCCGAGGGCTAGCGAAGCAGTTCTTC	CASSFRGLAKQFF
many	TRBJ1-5	14	NA	TRBV6-1	TGTGCCAGCAGTGCCGGGCCCAGCAATCAGCCCCAGCATTTT	CASSAGPSNQPQHF
NA	TRBJ1-5	14	TRBD1	TRBV2	TGTGCCAGCAGTGTGGGGACAGAGTATCAGCCCCAGCATTTT	CASSVGTEYQPQHF
NA	TRBJ1-1	11	NA	TRBV12-3/TRBV12-4	TGTGCCAGCAGTTGGACCTATGAAGCTTTCTTT	CASSWTYEAFF
many	TRBJ1-3	15	NA	TRBV7-2	TGTGCCAGCAGCTTACGGGGTCCGACTGGAAACACCATATATTTT	CASSLRGPTGNTIYF
NA	TRBJ1-3	16	NA	TRBV7-4	TGTGCCAGCAGCTTGGTCACAAGGAGCTCTGGAAACACCATATATTTT	CASSLVTRSSGNTIYF
few	TRBJ1-5	12	NA	TRBV6-2/TRBV6-3	TGTGCCAGCAGCCTCAAGGATCAGCCCCAGCATTTT	CASSLKDQPQHF
NA	TRBJ1-1	15	TRBD1	TRBV6-5	TGTGCCAGCAGCGGACGGGACAGGGGGATCACTGAAGCTTTCTTT	CASSGRDRGITEAFF
NA	TRBJ2-2	16	TRBD2	TRBV12-5	TGTGCTAGTGGTTTTAGCCTAGCGGGGAACACCGGGGAGCTGTTTTTT	CASGFSLAGNTGELFF
few	TRBJ2-7	13	TRBD1	TRBV7-7	TGTGCCAGCAGCTCGACAGGGGCGGCGGAGCAGTACTTC	CASSSTGAAEQYF
NA	TRBJ1-3	17	NA	TRBV6-6	TGTGCCAGCAGTTTCTCGACAGGTTCGCTCTCTGGAAACACCATATATTTT	CASSFSTGSLSGNTIYF
many	TRBJ2-5	16	NA	TRBV11-3	TGTGCCAGCAGCTTACCTCGGGGCGGGGGCGTAAAGACCCAGTACTTC	CASSLPRGGGVKTQYF
NA	TRBJ2-5	15	TRBD2	TRBV12-5	TGTGCTAGTGGCTATACCGGGACTACCCAAGAGACCCAGTACTTC	CASGYTGTTQETQYF
once	TRBJ2-2	14	NA	TRBV5-1	TGCGCCAGCAGCGGAACATTCGACACCGGGGAGCTGTTTTTT	CASSGTFDTGELFF
NA	TRBJ2-1	12	NA	TRBV6-2/TRBV6-3	TGTGCCAGCAGTTACTCGTTGCGGGAGCAGTTCTTC	CASSYSLREQFF
few	TRBJ1-6	14	NA	TRBV12-3/TRBV12-4	TGTGCCATCCGAGAGGGCTCCGATAATTCACCCCTCCACTTT	CAIREGSDNSPLHF
few	TRBJ1-6	13	NA	TRBV20-1	TGCAGTGCTAGGGGAACAGGGAATTCACCCCTCCACTTT	CSARGTGNSPLHF
NA	TRBJ2-1	14	NA	TRBV28	TGTGCCAGCAGTCCGAATACCAGGAGCGATGAGCAGTTCTTC	CASSPNTRSDEQFF
NA	TRBJ2-1	16	TRBD1	TRBV24-1	TGTGCCACCAGTGACCGACAGGGGGCGAATCACAATGAGCAGTTCTTC	CATSDRQGANHNEQFF
NA	TRBJ1-1	17	NA	TRBV12-5	TGTGCTAGTGGTTTGGTACTGGGGGCTCGGAGCGACACTGAAGCTTTCTTT	CASGLVLGARSDTEAFF
few	TRBJ2-7	15	NA	TRBV28	TGTGCCAGCAGCCCTGGACGATCCCTTGCCTACGAGCAGTACTTC	CASSPGRSLAYEQYF
many	TRBJ2-3	12	NA	TRBV7-8	TGTGCCAGCAGCGTTACAGGTCATACGCAGTATTTT	CASSVTGHTQYF
NA	TRBJ2-3	15	NA	TRBV6-1	TGTGCCAGCAGCAGACAGGAGGCAGGCACAGATACGCAGTATTTT	CASSRQEAGTDTQYF